This T cell receptor (beta chain) stems from a study of blood T cell repertoires in COVID-19. Study-wide background: The samples span acute and convalescent COVID-19 from the United States, Italy and Spain.

Source study methods: Estimated nucleated cell counts came from reference gene primer amplification. The protocol was immunoSEQ multiplex PCR, while the TCRdb copy is restricted to in-frame clones and leaves out a portion. From that table come the V and J calls and clone size; the DNA was used to work out D and trimming. The repertoire holds 60,000 to 80,000 clones, with around 85% as singletons. After removal of 4 bases from V and 0 bases from J, the junction contained 22 bases not matched to a gene. Germline CDR1 is SGHRS and CDR2 is YFSETQ. The CDR3 spans 21 residues. Sequencing used peripheral blood. This sequence was found in a man aged 50-59 years with acute or convalescent COVID-19. This chain links TRBV5-1 with TRBJ1-1, with 9 positions matching TRBD1. CDR3 sequence (DNA): TGCGCCAGCAGCAGCCGGGACAGGGACAATTTGGTGGGGTACATGAACACTGAAGCTTTCTTT. It translates to CASSSRDRDNLVGYMNTEAFF.